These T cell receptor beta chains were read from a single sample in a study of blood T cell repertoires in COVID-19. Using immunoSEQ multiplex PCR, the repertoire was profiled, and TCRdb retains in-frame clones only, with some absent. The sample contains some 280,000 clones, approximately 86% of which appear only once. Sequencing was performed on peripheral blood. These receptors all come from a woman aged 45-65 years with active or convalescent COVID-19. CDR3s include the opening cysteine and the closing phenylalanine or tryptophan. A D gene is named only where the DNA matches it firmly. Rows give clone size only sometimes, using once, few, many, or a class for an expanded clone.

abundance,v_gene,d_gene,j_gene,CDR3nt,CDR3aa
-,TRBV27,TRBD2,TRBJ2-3,TGTGCCAGCAGTATATCTAGCGGGGGTCCCACAGATACGCAGTATTTT,CASSISSGGPTDTQYF
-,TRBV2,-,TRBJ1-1,TGTGCCAGCAGTGAAGCCCAGGGCTTGGAGGCTTTCTTT,CASSEAQGLEAFF
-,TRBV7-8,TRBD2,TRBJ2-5,TGTGCCAGCAGCTCCTACTCTAGCGGGAGGGCAGAAGAGACCCAGTACTTC,CASSSYSSGRAEETQYF
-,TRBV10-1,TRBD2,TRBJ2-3,TGCGCCAGCAGTGAGTCCGCGGGAGGGCGTGGTACGCAGTATTTT,CASSESAGGRGTQYF
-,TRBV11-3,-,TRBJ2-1,TGTGCCAGCAGCCACAAACGGACAGCCTACAATGAGCAGTTCTTC,CASSHKRTAYNEQFF
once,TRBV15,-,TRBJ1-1,TGTGCCACCAGCAGAGATTTCGGTAACACTGAAGCTTTCTTT,CATSRDFGNTEAFF
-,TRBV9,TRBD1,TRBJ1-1,TGTGCCAGCAGCGTAAGTACAGGGGCTACTGAAGCTTTCTTT,CASSVSTGATEAFF
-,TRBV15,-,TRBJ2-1,TGTGCCACCAGCAGAGGTCAAGCTTACAATGAGCAGTTCTTC,CATSRGQAYNEQFF
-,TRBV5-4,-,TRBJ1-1,TGTGCCAGCAGCTTGGGGAAACAGTATGAAGCTTTCTTT,CASSLGKQYEAFF
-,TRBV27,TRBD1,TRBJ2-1,TGTGCCAGTAAAACAGGGGCCTCTTACAATGAGCAGTTCTTC,CASKTGASYNEQFF
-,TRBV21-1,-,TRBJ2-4,TGTGCCAGCAGCAACTCCCAACAGCCGAAGTACTTC,CASSNSQQPKYF
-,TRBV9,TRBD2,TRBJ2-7,TGTGCCAGCAGCGTCCTAGCGGGCCCCTACGAGCAGTACTTC,CASSVLAGPYEQYF
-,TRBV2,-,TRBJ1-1,TGTGCCAGCAGTGAATGGGGGGTTGTCTCTGAAGCTTTCTTT,CASSEWGVVSEAFF
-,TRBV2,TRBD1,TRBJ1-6,TGTGCCAGCAGTAAGGACAGGGCGGCTAATTCACCCCTCCACTTT,CASSKDRAANSPLHF
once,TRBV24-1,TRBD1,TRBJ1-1,TGTGCCACCAGCGCTGGACAGGGAAACACTGAAGCTTTCTTT,CATSAGQGNTEAFF
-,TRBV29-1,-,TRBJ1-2,TGCAGCGGGTCACAGGGAGCTGGCTACACCTTC,CSGSQGAGYTF
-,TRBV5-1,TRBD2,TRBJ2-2,TGCGCCAGCAGCTCTCAGCCGGGACTAGCGTTACCCGGGGAGCTGTTTTTT,CASSSQPGLALPGELFF
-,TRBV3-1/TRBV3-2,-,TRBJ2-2,TGTGCCAGCAGCCAAGAACCGGACTCGAACACCGGGGAGCTGTTTTTT,CASSQEPDSNTGELFF
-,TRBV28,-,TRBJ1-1,TGTGCCAGCAGTCAACAGGCATCAGAAGCTTTCTTT,CASSQQASEAFF
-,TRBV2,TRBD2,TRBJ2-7,TGTGCCGTAGGGGAGGGGGGACTAGCGGGAGTACCGGTCTCCTACGAGCAGTACTTC,CAVGEGGLAGVPVSYEQYF
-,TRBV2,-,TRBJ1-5,TGTGCCAGCAGTCGACAGATCAATCAGCCCCAGCATTTT,CASSRQINQPQHF
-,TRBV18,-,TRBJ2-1,TGTGCCAGCTCACGCGGGACCCGGGATGAGCAGTTCTTC,CASSRGTRDEQFF
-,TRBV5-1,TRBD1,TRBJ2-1,TGCGCCAGCAGCGTCCGGGACAGCTCCTACAATGAGCAGTTCTTC,CASSVRDSSYNEQFF
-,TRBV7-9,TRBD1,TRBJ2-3,TGTGCCAGCAGCTCCGGGACAGGGATAGATACGCAGTATTTT,CASSSGTGIDTQYF
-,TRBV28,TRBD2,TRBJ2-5,TGTGCCAGCAGTGTTGCTAGCGGGAGGGCCGTAGAGACCCAGTACTTC,CASSVASGRAVETQYF
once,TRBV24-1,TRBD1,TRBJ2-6,TGTGCCACCAGGGTAAATGGGTTGGGACAGGGCTCTGGGGCCAACGTCCTGACTTTC,CATRVNGLGQGSGANVLTF
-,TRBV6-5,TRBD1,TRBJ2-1,TGTGCCAGCAGCCACCAGACAGGGAAGTACAATGAGCAGTTCTTC,CASSHQTGKYNEQFF
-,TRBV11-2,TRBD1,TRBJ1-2,TGTGCCAGCAGCGCCAGGACAGGGGGCGGCTACACCTTC,CASSARTGGGYTF
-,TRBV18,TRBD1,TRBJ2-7,TGTGCCAGCTCACCAACCCCTCGGACAGGGGAAGGGCAGTACTTC,CASSPTPRTGEGQYF
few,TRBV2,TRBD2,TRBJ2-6,TGTGCCAGCAGTTTCCCCACAGGGGCGGGAGGGGGGGCCAACGTCCTGACTTTC,CASSFPTGAGGGANVLTF
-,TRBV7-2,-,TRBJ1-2,TGTGCCAGCAGCCCAACCCGGTTCGACTATGGCTACACCTTC,CASSPTRFDYGYTF
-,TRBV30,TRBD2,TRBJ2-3,TGTGCCTGGAGTAGGCTAGCGGGGGCTAGCACAGATACGCAGTATTTT,CAWSRLAGASTDTQYF
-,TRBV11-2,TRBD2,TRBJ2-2,TGTGCCAGCAGCTTTAGGGGACTAGCCGCGGACTTGAACACCGGGGAGCTGTTTTTT,CASSFRGLAADLNTGELFF
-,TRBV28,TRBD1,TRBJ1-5,TGTGCCAGCAGTTTCCACAGGGGGCTAGTAGGCAATCAGCCCCAGCATTTT,CASSFHRGLVGNQPQHF
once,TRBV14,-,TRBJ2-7,TGTGCCAGCAGCCAAGATCCCGGGAGAACCTACGAGCAGTACTTC,CASSQDPGRTYEQYF
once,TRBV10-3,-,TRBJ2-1,TGTGCCATCAGTCCTCTAGGGGGAAATAACTACAATGAGCAGTTCTTC,CAISPLGGNNYNEQFF
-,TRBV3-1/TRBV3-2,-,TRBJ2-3,TGTGCCAGCAGCCCGGGGACAGATACGCAGTATTTT,CASSPGTDTQYF
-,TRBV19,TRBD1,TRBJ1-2,TGTGCCAGTAGTTTCCTATCGGGACAGGGGAACTATGGCTACACCTTC,CASSFLSGQGNYGYTF
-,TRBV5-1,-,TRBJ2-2,TGCGCGGCGGCGGCAGGAGGTACCGGGGAGCTGTTTTTT,CAAAAGGTGELFF
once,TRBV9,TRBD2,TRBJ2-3,TGTGCCAGCAGCGTAGTGTCACGGGAGGGAGGTACGCAGTATTTT,CASSVVSREGGTQYF
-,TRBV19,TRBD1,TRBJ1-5,TGTGCCAGTAGTCCTGACAGGGCGGGCAATCAGCCCCAGCATTTT,CASSPDRAGNQPQHF
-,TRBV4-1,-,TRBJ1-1,TGCGCCAGCAGCCAATGGAGCACACCGAACACTGAAGCTTTCTTT,CASSQWSTPNTEAFF
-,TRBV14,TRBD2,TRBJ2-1,TGTGCCAGCAGCCAAGATTGGTCGGGGGTAGCGGGAGCTCGCAATGAGCAGTTCTTC,CASSQDWSGVAGARNEQFF
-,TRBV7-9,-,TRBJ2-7,TGTGCCAGCAGCTTAGTAGGCAGAGGATACGAGCAGTACTTC,CASSLVGRGYEQYF
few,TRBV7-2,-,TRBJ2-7,TGTGCCAGCAGCCAACGTCCCCTAATTTCGGGAGTCGAGCAGTACTTC,CASSQRPLISGVEQYF
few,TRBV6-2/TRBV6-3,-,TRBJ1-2,TGTGCCAGCAGCCTGGACAGCTATGGCTACACCTTC,CASSLDSYGYTF
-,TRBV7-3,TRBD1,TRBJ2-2,TGTGCCAGCAGCTTAACTTGGCGGCAGGGGGTCGACACCGGGGAGCTGTTTTTT,CASSLTWRQGVDTGELFF
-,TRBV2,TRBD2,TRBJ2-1,TGTGCCAGCAGCGCCACCGAGAGCGGGGTAGGGGATGAGCAGTTCTTC,CASSATESGVGDEQFF
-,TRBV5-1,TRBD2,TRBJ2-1,TGCGCCAGCAGCTTGGCCCCTAGCGGTAGCTCCTACAATGAGCAGTTCTTC,CASSLAPSGSSYNEQFF
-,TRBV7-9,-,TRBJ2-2,TGTGCCAGCAGCTATACGGTACGCTCGAACACCGGGGAGCTGTTTTTT,CASSYTVRSNTGELFF
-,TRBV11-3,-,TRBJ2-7,TGTGCCAGCAGCTTATCTACAGATTACGAGCAGTACTTC,CASSLSTDYEQYF
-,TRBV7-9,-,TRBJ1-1,TGTGCCAGCAGCTTAACCCAGGGAACTGAAGCTTTCTTT,CASSLTQGTEAFF
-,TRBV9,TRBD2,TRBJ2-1,TGTGCCAGCAGCGGGCGGGAGGGCTCCTACAATGAGCAGTTCTTC,CASSGREGSYNEQFF
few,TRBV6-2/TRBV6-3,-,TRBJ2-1,TGTGCCAGCAGTTACTCGATAGTCCCCCTATTCTCCTACAATGAGCAGTTCTTC,CASSYSIVPLFSYNEQFF
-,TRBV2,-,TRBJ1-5,TGTGCCAGCAGGACTGGGGCAATAGGCAATCAGCCCCAGCATTTT,CASRTGAIGNQPQHF
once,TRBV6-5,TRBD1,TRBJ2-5,TGTGCCAGACAGGGGGCGTTAGAGACCCAGTACTTC,CARQGALETQYF
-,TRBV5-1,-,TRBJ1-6,TGCGCCAGTGGTCCAGGGAAATCGTATTCACCCCTCCACTTT,CASGPGKSYSPLHF
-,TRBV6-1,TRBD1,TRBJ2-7,TGTGCCAGCAGTGTCACCCACAGGGGAACTCCCTCCTACGAGCAGTACTTC,CASSVTHRGTPSYEQYF
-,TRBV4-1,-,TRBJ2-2,TGCGCCAGCAGCCAAGATAAATGGGGCGCGAACACCGGGGAGCTGTTTTTT,CASSQDKWGANTGELFF